Shown below are 25 T cell receptor beta chains from a single sample sequenced in a study of CD8+ T cells in alopecia areata. Described treatment: oral pan-JAK inhibitor, 5-10 mg twice daily. The authors extracted RNA and reverse transcribed it into cDNA as the sequencing template. Data came from immunoSEQ multiplex PCR; TCRdb stores just in-frame clones and leaves some out. This table has over 150,000 clones, approximately 62% appearing once. The sample consisted of CD4+ T cells sorted from blood, taken at week 24, from a patient treated with tofacitinib. All receptors come from a human donor with alopecia areata.

This clone was picked up a small number of times. The chain is built from TRBV5-6 and TRBJ1-2; possible D gene TRBD1, 5 bases. The V gene lost 4 bases and the J gene lost 4 bases, with 17 bases spanning the gap. The CDR3 has 15 amino acids. Per the germline V gene, CDR1 is SGHDT and CDR2 is YYEEEE. The CDR3 region has the DNA TGTGCCAGCAGCGAGGTCGGTAGGGGAGGCTATGGCTACACCTTC. It specifies CASSEVGRGGYGYTF.

The rearrangement joins TRBV6-6 to TRBJ2-3, with 11 bases lining up with TRBD2. V gave up 4 bases and J gave up 2 bases; unmatched junction bases: 5. Germline V gene sequence: CDR1 MNHNY, CDR2 SVGAGI (reference sequence). CDR3 length equals 16 residues. The CDR3 sequence is CASSLTSGATTDTQYF. The CDR3 nucleotides are TGTGCCAGCAGTTTGACTAGCGGGGCGACCACAGATACGCAGTATTTT.

This clone showed up just a few times. The rearrangement uses TRBV10-3 and TRBJ2-7; TRBD1 is a possible D gene (5 bases). V lost 8 bases and J 5 bases, leaving 16 bases between the germline ends. The CDR3 runs 13 residues. Germline lookup yields CDR1 ENHRY and CDR2 SYGVKD. DNA of the CDR3: TGTGCCATCCTCCGAACAGGTGCAAACGAGCAGTACTTC. Its translation: CAILRTGANEQYF.

The chain joins TRBV7-9 to TRBJ2-6; D unclear. Germline V gives CDR1 SEHNR, CDR2 FQNEAQ (reference sequence). The length of the CDR3 is 15 residues. The V end lost 3 bases, the J end lost 0 bases, and 6 bases lay between the germline ends. The CDR3 is CASSFDFSGANVLTF. The DNA for the CDR3 is TGTGCCAGCAGCTTTGACTTCTCTGGGGCCAACGTCCTGACTTTC.

This clone was found once. The chain is built from TRBV29-1 and TRBJ2-7; TRBD2 might be the D (8 bases). Per germline, CDR1 SQVTM and CDR2 ANQGSEA. V lost 4 bases and J 0 bases, leaving 13 bases between the germline ends. The length of the CDR3 is 14 residues. DNA of the CDR3: TGCAGCGTTGCGGGAGGGGGCGTCTCCTACGAGCAGTACTTC. This codes for CSVAGGGVSYEQYF.

The chain joins TRBV6-1 to TRBJ2-7, with D unresolved. Germline V gene lookup returns CDR1 MNHNS and CDR2 SASEGT. The CDR3 consists of 15 residues. V shed 2 bases and J shed 0 bases, with 11 bases lying between them. The CDR3 is CASSESAVSSYEQYF. CDR3 in DNA: TGTGCCAGCAGTGAATCGGCAGTGAGCTCCTACGAGCAGTACTTC.

The chain uses TRBV7-9 and TRBJ1-5; 9 bases are shared with TRBD1. CDR3 length: 14 amino acids. Germline lookup yields CDR1 SEHNR and CDR2 FQNEAQ (reference sequence). V gave up 5 bases and J gave up 4 bases; unmatched junction bases: 3. In nucleotides, the CDR3 is TGTGCCAGCAGCCGGGGACAGGGAAATCAGCCCCAGCATTTT. It codes for CASSRGQGNQPQHF.

This clone showed up just a few times. The chain uses TRBV27 and TRBJ2-7; 9 bases are shared with TRBD2. J gave up 2 bases and V 4 bases, and 9 bases lay outside the gene matches. CDR1 MNHEY and CDR2 SMNVEV come from the germline V gene (reference sequence). The length of the CDR3 is 16 residues. The CDR3 here is CASSSISSGATYEQYF. CDR3 nucleotides: TGTGCCAGCAGTTCAATCTCTAGCGGGGCAACCTACGAGCAGTACTTC.

This clone showed up just a few times. The chain is built from TRBV18 and TRBJ2-5; D unresolved. Germline-derived CDR1 and CDR2 are KGHSH and LQKENI. Trimming removed 0 bases from V and 5 bases from J, with 13 bases in between. This CDR3 spans 15 amino acids. The CDR3 nucleotides read TGTGCCAGCTCACCACCTAGGACGGTTTTGGAGACCCAGTACTTC. Translated, it gives CASSPPRTVLETQYF.

The rearrangement links TRBV12-5 to TRBJ2-5; TRBD2 aligns across 7 bases. Germline CDR1 reads LGHNT; CDR2 reads FRNRAP. The J segment lost 9 bases and the V segment lost 5 bases, leaving 6 bases of the junction unmatched. The CDR3 sequence is 12 residues long. CDR3 in DNA: TGTGCTAGTGGTCCCGCGGGGGAAGCCCAGTACTTC. Protein: CASGPAGEAQYF. The complete variable domain, with remaining parts taken from reference TRBV12-5 and TRBJ2-5, reads DARVTQTPRHKVTEMGQEVTMRCQPILGHNTVFWYRQTMMQGLELLAYFRNRAPLDDSGMPKDRFSAEMPDATLATLKIQPSEPRDSAVYFCASGPAGEAQYFGPGTRLLVL.

The chain links TRBV14 to TRBJ1-2; D is unresolved. Germline values: CDR1 SGHDN, CDR2 FVKESK. CDR3 size: 13 residues. Between the trimmed V and J ends, which lost 2 bases and 0 bases, there was a span of 4 bases. The CDR3 region is CASSQSANYGYTF. CDR3 DNA sequence: TGTGCCAGCAGCCAATCAGCTAACTATGGCTACACCTTC.

The V call is TRBV11-2, the J call TRBJ1-5; D unresolved. The CDR3 totals 12 residues. Trimming took 7 bases from V and 5 from J, leaving 9 bases between them. Germline CDR1 SGHAT, CDR2 FQNNGV. CDR3 nucleotide sequence: TGTGCCAGCACACCTCAAGATCAGCCCCAGCATTTT. It codes for CASTPQDQPQHF.

V is TRBV7-7 and J is TRBJ2-7; 7 positions match TRBD1. CDR3 size: 13 residues. V gave up 1 base and J gave up 6 bases; unmatched junction bases: 3. The germline V gene encodes CDR1 SSHAT and CDR2 FNYEAQ (reference sequence). CDR3 in DNA: TGTGCCAGCAGCTTAGGACAGGGTGGCGAGCAGTACTTC. Translation: CASSLGQGGEQYF.

CDR3 nucleotides: TGTGCCTGGAGTGTAGAACCGATACGCGGCTACACCTTC. It specifies CAWSVEPIRGYTF. V is TRBV30 and J is TRBJ1-2; the D is unclear. V lost 0 bases to trimming and J lost 8 bases, with 13 bases between them. CDR1 is GTSNPN, CDR2 SVGIG, per germline (reference sequence). The CDR3 covers 13 residues. The entire variable domain, with the rest obtained from reference TRBV30 and TRBJ1-2, is as follows: SQTIHQWPATLVQPVGSPLSLECTVEGTSNPNLYWYRQAAGRGLQLLFYSVGIGQISSEVPQNLSASRPQDRQFILSSKKLLLSDSGFYLCAWSVEPIRGYTFGSGTRLTVV.

The chain is built from TRBV4-2 and TRBJ1-6; no clear D gene. From germline, CDR1 is LGHNA and CDR2 YNFKEQ. V was clipped by 1 base and J by 5 bases, with 6 bases between them. The CDR3 contains 14 residues. Here the CDR3 DNA reads TGTGCCAGCAGCCAAGTCGGAGATAATTCACCCCTCCACTTT. It specifies CASSQVGDNSPLHF.

The V and J genes are TRBV7-9 and TRBJ2-3; 7 bases agree with TRBD1. The CDR3 covers 17 residues. Unmatched junction bases numbered 14, after V lost 6 bases and J lost 2 bases. From germline, CDR1 is SEHNR and CDR2 FQNEAQ (reference sequence). Here the CDR3 DNA reads TGTGCCAGCAGTCTGTTACGGCGGACAGGTTCCACAGATACGCAGTATTTT. This codes for CASSLLRRTGSTDTQYF.

The V call is TRBV30, the J call TRBJ1-2, with D tentatively TRBD1 (5 bases). CDR1 is GTSNPN, CDR2 SVGIG, per germline (reference sequence). V was clipped by 4 bases and J by 7 bases, with 16 bases between them. The CDR3 sequence is 13 residues long. For the CDR3, the DNA is TGTGCCTGGACTTGGGGGAGAGAAGGTGGCTACACCTTC. The encoded protein is CAWTWGREGGYTF.

The genes are TRBV30 and TRBJ1-5; 9 bases agree with TRBD1. With V trimmed by 1 base and J by 0 bases, 7 bases remained unmatched. The CDR3 consists of 17 residues. CDR1 and CDR2 from the germline V gene are GTSNPN and SVGIG (reference sequence). The chain's CDR3 is CAWSANRGPNSNQPQHF. Here the CDR3 DNA reads TGTGCCTGGAGTGCGAACAGGGGGCCGAATAGCAATCAGCCCCAGCATTTT.

This chain connects TRBV30 to TRBJ2-1, with unresolved D. The V end lost 2 bases, the J end lost 5 bases, and 10 bases lay between the germline ends. This CDR3 has 13 amino acids. Germline CDR1 is GTSNPN and CDR2 is SVGIG (reference sequence). This chain's CDR3 is CAWSLRQNNEQFF. CDR3 DNA sequence: TGTGCCTGGAGTTTACGTCAAAACAATGAGCAGTTCTTC.

J is TRBJ2-7 and V is TRBV27; 7 positions agree with TRBD2. V shed 3 bases and J 6 bases; nucleotides not matched to a gene: 8. CDR1 is MNHEY, CDR2 SMNVEV, per germline (reference sequence). The CDR3 has 14 amino acids. DNA for the CDR3: TGTGCCAGCAGTTTGGTGCGGGGGAGGAGCGAGCAGTACTTC. Its protein product is CASSLVRGRSEQYF.

The rearrangement joins TRBV29-1 to TRBJ2-5; TRBD1 is a possible D gene (7 bases). Germline V gene sequence: CDR1 SQVTM, CDR2 ANQGSEA. Trimming removed 6 bases from V and 9 bases from J, with 23 bases in between. This CDR3 region has 14 residues. The CDR3 loop is CSVDSGQAVGAQYF. For the CDR3, the DNA is TGCAGCGTCGATAGCGGACAGGCCGTGGGGGCCCAGTACTTC.

The rearrangement links TRBV29-1 to TRBJ2-3; perhaps TRBD1 as D (6 bases). The CDR3 consists of 13 residues. V lost 7 bases and J 3 bases, leaving 14 bases between the germline ends. CDR1 and CDR2 (germline): SQVTM, ANQGSEA. CDR3 bases: TGCAGCGCACAGGGACGGTTTACAGATACGCAGTATTTT. It is translated as CSAQGRFTDTQYF.

The rearrangement uses TRBV30 and TRBJ2-7, with D tentatively TRBD1 (6 bases). V gave up 3 bases and J gave up 6 bases, with 12 bases separating them. The CDR3 runs 12 residues. Per the germline V gene, CDR1 is GTSNPN and CDR2 is SVGIG (reference sequence). The DNA of the CDR3 is TGTGCCTGGAGCCTCGGACAGCGCGAGCAGTACTTC. It translates to CAWSLGQREQYF.

The chain carries TRBV6-5 and TRBJ2-5, with no clear D. Trimming stripped 6 bases from V and 5 bases from J, with 10 bases between. From germline, CDR1 is MNHEY and CDR2 SVGAGI. The CDR3 totals 12 residues. This chain's CDR3 is CASSPKRETQYF. CDR3 nucleotide sequence: TGTGCCAGCAGCCCCAAACGGGAGACCCAGTACTTC.

The rearrangement links TRBV14 to TRBJ2-1; 10 nucleotides line up with TRBD2. The CDR3 loop spans 16 amino acids. V gave up 0 bases and J gave up 4 bases; unmatched junction bases: 3. The V gene's germline CDR1 is SGHDN and CDR2 FVKESK. The CDR3 sequence: CASSQDRTSGYNEQFF. CDR3 coding DNA: TGTGCCAGCAGCCAAGATCGGACTAGCGGTTACAATGAGCAGTTCTTC.